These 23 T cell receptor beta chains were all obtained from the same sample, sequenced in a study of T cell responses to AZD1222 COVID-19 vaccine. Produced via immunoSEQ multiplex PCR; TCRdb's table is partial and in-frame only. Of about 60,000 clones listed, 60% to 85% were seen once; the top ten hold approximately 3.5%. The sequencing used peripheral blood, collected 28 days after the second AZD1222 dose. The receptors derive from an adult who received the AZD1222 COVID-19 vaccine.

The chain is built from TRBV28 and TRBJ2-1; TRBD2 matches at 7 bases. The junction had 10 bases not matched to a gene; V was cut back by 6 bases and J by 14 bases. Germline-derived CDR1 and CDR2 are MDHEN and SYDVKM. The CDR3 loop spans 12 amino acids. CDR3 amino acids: CASSLRTSGEFF. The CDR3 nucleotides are TGTGCCAGCAGCCTAAGGACCAGCGGGGAGTTCTTC.

The CDR3 DNA reads TGTGCCAGTAGTTCGACAGGGTACGACACCGGGGAGCTGTTTTTT. It translates to CASSSTGYDTGELFF. The chain joins TRBV19 to TRBJ2-2; 7 bases fit TRBD1. Germline CDR1 reads LNHDA; CDR2 reads SQIVND (reference sequence). V dropped 5 bases and J dropped 3; count of bases not matched to a gene: 6. This CDR3 region has 15 residues.

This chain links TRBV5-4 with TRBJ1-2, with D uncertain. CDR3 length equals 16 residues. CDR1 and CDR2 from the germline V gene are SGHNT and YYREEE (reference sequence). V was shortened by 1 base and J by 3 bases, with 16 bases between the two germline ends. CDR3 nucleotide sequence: TGTGCCAGCAGCTTGCTCCGGGAACCCCTGGACTATGGCTACACCTTC. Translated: CASSLLREPLDYGYTF.

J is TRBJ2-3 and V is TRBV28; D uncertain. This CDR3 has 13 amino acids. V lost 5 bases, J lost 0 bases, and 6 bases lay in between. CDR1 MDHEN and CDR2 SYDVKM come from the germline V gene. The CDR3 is CASSPASTDTQYF. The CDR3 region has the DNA TGTGCCAGCAGTCCCGCTAGCACAGATACGCAGTATTTT.

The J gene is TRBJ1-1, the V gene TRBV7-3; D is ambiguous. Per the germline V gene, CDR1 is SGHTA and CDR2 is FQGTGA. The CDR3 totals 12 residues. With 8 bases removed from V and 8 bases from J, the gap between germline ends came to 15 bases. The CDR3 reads CASDDSSDEAFF. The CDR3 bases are TGTGCCAGCGACGATAGTTCGGACGAAGCTTTCTTT.

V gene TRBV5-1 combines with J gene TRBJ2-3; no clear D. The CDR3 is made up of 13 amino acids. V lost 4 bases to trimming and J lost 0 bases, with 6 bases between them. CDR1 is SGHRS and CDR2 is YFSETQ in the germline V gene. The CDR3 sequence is CASSQVSTDTQYF. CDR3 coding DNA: TGCGCCAGCAGCCAAGTGAGCACAGATACGCAGTATTTT.

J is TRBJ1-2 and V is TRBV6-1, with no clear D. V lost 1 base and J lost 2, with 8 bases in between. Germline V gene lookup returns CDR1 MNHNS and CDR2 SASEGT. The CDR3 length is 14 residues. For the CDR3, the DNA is TGTGCCAGCAGTGAAGGCCGCAGCAACTATGGCTACACCTTC. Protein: CASSEGRSNYGYTF.

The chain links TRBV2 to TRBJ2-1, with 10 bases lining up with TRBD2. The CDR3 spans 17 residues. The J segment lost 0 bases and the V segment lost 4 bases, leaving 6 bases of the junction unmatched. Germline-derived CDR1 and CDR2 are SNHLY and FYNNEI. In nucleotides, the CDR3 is TGTGCCAGCAGTGTAGCGGGGGGACTGAGCTCCTACAATGAGCAGTTCTTC. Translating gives CASSVAGGLSSYNEQFF.

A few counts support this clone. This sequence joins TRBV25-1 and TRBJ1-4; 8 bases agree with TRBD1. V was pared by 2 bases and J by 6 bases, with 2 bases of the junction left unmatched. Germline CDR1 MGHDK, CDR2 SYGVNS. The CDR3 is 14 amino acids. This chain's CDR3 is CASSEGTGYEKLFF. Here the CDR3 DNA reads TGTGCCAGCAGTGAAGGGACAGGCTATGAAAAACTGTTTTTT.

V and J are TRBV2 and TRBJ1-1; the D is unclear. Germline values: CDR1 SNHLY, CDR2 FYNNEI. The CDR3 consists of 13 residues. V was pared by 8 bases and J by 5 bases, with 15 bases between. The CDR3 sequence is CASAAGGWTEAFF. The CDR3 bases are TGTGCCAGCGCCGCGGGAGGGTGGACTGAAGCTTTCTTT.

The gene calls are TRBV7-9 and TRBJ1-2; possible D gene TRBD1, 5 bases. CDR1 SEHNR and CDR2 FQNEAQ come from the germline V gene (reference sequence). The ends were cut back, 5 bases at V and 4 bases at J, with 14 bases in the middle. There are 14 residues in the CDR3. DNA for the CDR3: TGTGCCAGCAGCCGGGGACTTGTTTCCTATGGCTACACCTTC. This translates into CASSRGLVSYGYTF. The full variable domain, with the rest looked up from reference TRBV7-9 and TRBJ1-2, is DTGVSQNPRHKITKRGQNVTFRCDPISEHNRLYWYRQTLGQGPEFLTYFQNEAQLEKSRLLSDRFSAERPKGSFSTLEIQRTEQGDSAMYLCASSRGLVSYGYTFGSGTRLTVV.

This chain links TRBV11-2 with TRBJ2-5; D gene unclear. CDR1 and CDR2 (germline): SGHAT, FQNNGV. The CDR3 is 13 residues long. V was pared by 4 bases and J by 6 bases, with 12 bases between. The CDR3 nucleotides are TGTGCCAGCAGCTCGAGTTGGAAGAAGACCCAGTACTTC. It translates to CASSSSWKKTQYF.

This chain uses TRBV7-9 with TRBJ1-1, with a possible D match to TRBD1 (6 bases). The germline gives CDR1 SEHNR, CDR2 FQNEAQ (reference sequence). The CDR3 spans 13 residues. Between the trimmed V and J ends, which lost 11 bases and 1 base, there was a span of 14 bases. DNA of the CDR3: TGTGCCGGGGGGAGGACAGAGAACACTGAAGCTTTCTTT. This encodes CAGGRTENTEAFF.

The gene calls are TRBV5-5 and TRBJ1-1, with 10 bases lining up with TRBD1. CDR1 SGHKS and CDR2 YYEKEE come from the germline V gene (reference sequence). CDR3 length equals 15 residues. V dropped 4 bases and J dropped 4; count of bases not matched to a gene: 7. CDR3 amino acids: CASSGLGQGTTEAFF. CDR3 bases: TGTGCCAGCAGCGGTTTGGGACAGGGGACCACTGAAGCTTTCTTT.

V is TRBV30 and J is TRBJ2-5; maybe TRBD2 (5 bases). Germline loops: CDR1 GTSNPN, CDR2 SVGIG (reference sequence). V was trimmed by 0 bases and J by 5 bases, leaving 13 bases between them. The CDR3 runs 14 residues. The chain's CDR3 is CAWSVTLAVETQYF. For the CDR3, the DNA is TGTGCCTGGAGTGTGACTCTAGCAGTTGAGACCCAGTACTTC.

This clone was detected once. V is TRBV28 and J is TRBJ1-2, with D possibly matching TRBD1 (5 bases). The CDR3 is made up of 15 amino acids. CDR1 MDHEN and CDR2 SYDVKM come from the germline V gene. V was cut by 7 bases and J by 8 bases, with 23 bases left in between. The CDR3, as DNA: TGTGCCAGCACCTTCGGGGGGGGATCTCTATCCGGCTACACCTTC. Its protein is CASTFGGGSLSGYTF.

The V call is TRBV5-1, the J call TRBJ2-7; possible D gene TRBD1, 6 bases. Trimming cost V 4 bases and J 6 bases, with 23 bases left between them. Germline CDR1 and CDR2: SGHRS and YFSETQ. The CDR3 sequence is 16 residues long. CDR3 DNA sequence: TGCGCCAGCAGCGTGGACAGTTCGAGGCCGTTGGCCGAGCAGTACTTC. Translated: CASSVDSSRPLAEQYF.

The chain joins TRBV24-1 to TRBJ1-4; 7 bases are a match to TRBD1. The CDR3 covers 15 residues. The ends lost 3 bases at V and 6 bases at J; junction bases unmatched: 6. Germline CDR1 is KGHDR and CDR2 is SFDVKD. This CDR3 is CATSDTGTDYEKLFF. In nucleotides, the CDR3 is TGTGCCACCAGTGATACCGGGACAGACTATGAAAAACTGTTTTTT.

The CDR3 DNA follows: TGTGCCAGCACCAACCGTGGGGGGAACACCGGGGAGCTGTTTTTT. It specifies CASTNRGGNTGELFF. The chain carries TRBV5-6 and TRBJ2-2; D is perhaps TRBD1 or TRBD2 (5 bases each). Germline assignment: CDR1 SGHDT and CDR2 YYEEEE. V lost 6 bases and J lost 1, with 13 bases in between. CDR3 length: 15 amino acids.

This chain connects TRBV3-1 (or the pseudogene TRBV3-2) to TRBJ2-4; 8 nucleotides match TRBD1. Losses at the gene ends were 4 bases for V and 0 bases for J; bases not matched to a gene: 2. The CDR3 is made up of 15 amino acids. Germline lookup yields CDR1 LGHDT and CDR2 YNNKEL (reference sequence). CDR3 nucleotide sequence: TGTGCCAGCAGCCGAGGGACAGGAGCCAAAAACATTCAGTACTTC. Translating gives CASSRGTGAKNIQYF.

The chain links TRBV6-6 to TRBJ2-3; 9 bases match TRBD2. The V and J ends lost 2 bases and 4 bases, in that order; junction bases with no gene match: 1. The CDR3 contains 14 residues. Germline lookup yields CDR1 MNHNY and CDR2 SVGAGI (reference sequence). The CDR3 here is CASSYGGGADTQYF. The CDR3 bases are TGTGCCAGCAGTTACGGCGGGGGGGCAGATACGCAGTATTTT.

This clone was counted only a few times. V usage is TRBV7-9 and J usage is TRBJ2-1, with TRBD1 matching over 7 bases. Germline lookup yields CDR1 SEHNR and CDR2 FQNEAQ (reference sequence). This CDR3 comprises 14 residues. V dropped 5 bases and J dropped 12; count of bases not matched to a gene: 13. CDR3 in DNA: TGTGCCAGCAGCCAGCCCCGGGACAGAACGTGGCAGTTCTTC. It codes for CASSQPRDRTWQFF.

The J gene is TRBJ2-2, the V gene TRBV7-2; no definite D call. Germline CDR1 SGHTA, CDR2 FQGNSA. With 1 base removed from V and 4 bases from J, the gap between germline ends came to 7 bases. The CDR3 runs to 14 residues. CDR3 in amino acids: CASSLESRTGELFF. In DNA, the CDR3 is TGTGCCAGCAGCTTAGAGAGTCGCACCGGGGAGCTGTTTTTT.